This T cell receptor (beta chain) was sequenced in a study of blood T cells in healthy people across ages. This clonotype has a handful of counts. The CDR3 runs to 14 residues. Next came a second PCR, run for about 7 to 12 cycles, which used a sample-barcoded 5' primer along with a J-beta primer mix. TCRdb passed the 5' RACE reads through MiXCR, listing each CDR3 protein once. The repertoire consists of some 1.7 million distinct CDR3 sequences, with 28% occurring once and the leading ten covering 6.5% to 8.5%. The TCR originated in a woman aged 25 to 45 in good health. Sequencing was done on a sample of blood. The chain combines TRBV21-1 with TRBJ2-1; no check of the table's D call, TRBD1, against the DNA was made. TRBV21-1 is designated a pseudogene. The CDR3 DNA reads TGTGCCAGCAGCCTTACTATCTCCCAGGAGACCCAGTTCTTC. Translating gives CASSLTISQETQFF.